The next 16 T cell receptor beta chains were all read from a single sample in a study of blood T cell repertoires in COVID-19. Profiling relied on immunoSEQ multiplex PCR, and the TCRdb table lists in-frame clones only, not all of them. Of under 200,000 clones in the sample, over 75% were seen once. The specimen was peripheral blood. The receptors here all came from a man aged 40-49 years with active or convalescent COVID-19.

This chain joins TRBV9 and TRBJ1-6, with TRBD1 matching over 10 bases. CDR1 SGDLS and CDR2 YYNGEE come from the germline V gene. Trimming at V came to 4 bases and at J to 7 bases, leaving 14 bases not matched to a gene. The CDR3 is made up of 18 amino acids. The CDR3 protein is CASSLQTRGQGSNSPLHF. The CDR3 region has the DNA TGTGCCAGCAGCCTACAGACGAGGGGACAGGGGTCAAATTCACCCCTCCACTTT.

This chain joins TRBV27 and TRBJ2-2; D is unresolved. The germline V gene has CDR1 MNHEY and CDR2 SMNVEV (reference sequence). The CDR3 extends over 13 amino acids. Trimming pared 2 bases from V and 8 bases from J, leaving 9 bases between. CDR3 amino acids: CASSLLAPGELFF. For the CDR3, the DNA is TGTGCCAGCAGTTTACTGGCCCCTGGGGAGCTGTTTTTT.

The J gene is TRBJ1-3, the V gene TRBV6-1, with D unresolved. The CDR3 sequence is 15 residues long. Germline V gene sequence: CDR1 MNHNS, CDR2 SASEGT. Deletions cut 3 bases from V and 3 bases from J, with 12 bases between. The CDR3: CASSDRAGDGNTIYF. The CDR3 DNA sequence: TGTGCCAGCAGTGACCGAGCGGGAGATGGAAACACCATATATTTT.

The chain couples TRBV2 to TRBJ1-5; TRBD1 might be the D (5 bases). Germline CDR1 is SNHLY and CDR2 is FYNNEI. CDR3 length: 14 amino acids. Trimming took off 6 bases at V and 3 bases at J, with 12 bases between the two ends. CDR3 loop: CASSPDNPNQPQHF. The DNA for the CDR3 is TGTGCCAGCAGCCCGGACAATCCCAATCAGCCCCAGCATTTT.

The CDR3 DNA follows: TGCGCCAGCAGCCGGGGGAGGGACGTAGCCTACAATGAGCAGTTCTTC. Encoded protein: CASSRGRDVAYNEQFF. V is TRBV4-1 and J is TRBJ2-1; the match to TRBD2 covers 7 bases. The V segment lost 4 bases and the J segment 2 bases; nucleotides outside the gene matches: 8. Germline CDR1 is MGHRA and CDR2 is YSYEKL. The CDR3 is 16 residues long.

This chain uses TRBV2 with TRBJ1-4; 10 bases align to TRBD1. CDR3 length: 16 amino acids. Germline V gene data show CDR1 as SNHLY and CDR2 as FYNNEI. Germline trimming cut 4 bases from V and 6 bases from J; bases unmatched to any gene: 8. CDR3 nucleotide sequence: TGTGCCAGCAGTGGCCCGACAGGGGGCGTGCATGAAAAACTGTTTTTT. Protein sequence: CASSGPTGGVHEKLFF.

This chain uses TRBV18 with TRBJ1-5; no clear D gene. This CDR3 region has 13 residues. The germline V gene has CDR1 KGHSH and CDR2 LQKENI. V was trimmed by 2 bases and J by 9 bases, leaving 11 bases between them. The CDR3 here is CASSPDVMRPQHF. The CDR3 nucleotides read TGTGCCAGCTCACCAGATGTTATGCGGCCCCAGCATTTT.

This chain uses TRBV28 with TRBJ2-1, with a possible D match to TRBD2 (6 bases). Trimming took off 5 bases at V and 10 bases at J, with 24 bases between the two ends. The germline V gene encodes CDR1 MDHEN and CDR2 SYDVKM. The CDR3 sequence is 16 residues long. The CDR3 sequence: CASSTSTGTGIWEQFF. CDR3 in DNA: TGTGCCAGCAGTACCTCAACCGGGACTGGGATTTGGGAGCAGTTCTTC.

The rearrangement uses TRBV19 and TRBJ1-6; 8 bases line up with TRBD1. V dropped 1 base and J dropped 10; count of bases not matched to a gene: 6. Germline V CDR1 and CDR2: LNHDA, SQIVND (reference sequence). The CDR3 extends over 15 amino acids. The CDR3, as DNA: TGTGCCAGTAGTATAGCTGGACAGGGTGGGTCACCCCTCCACTTT. It specifies CASSIAGQGGSPLHF.

The V call is TRBV28, the J call TRBJ1-4, with D possibly being TRBD1 (6 bases). Germline CDR1 reads MDHEN; CDR2 reads SYDVKM. Trimming removed 2 bases from V and 2 bases from J, with 9 bases in between. The CDR3 loop spans 15 amino acids. The CDR3 sequence is CASSLAGGTNEKLFF. CDR3 in DNA: TGTGCCAGCAGTTTAGCGGGGGGCACTAATGAAAAACTGTTTTTT.

V usage is TRBV3-1 (or the pseudogene TRBV3-2) and J usage is TRBJ2-2; 9 positions agree with TRBD1. CDR3 size: 15 residues. The trim removed 6 bases at V and 7 bases at J, leaving 9 bases unmatched. Germline loops: CDR1 LGHDT, CDR2 YNNKEL (reference sequence). Here the CDR3 DNA reads TGTGCCAGCAGTCAACAGGGGGCGGATGTCGGGGAGCTGTTTTTT. Amino acids: CASSQQGADVGELFF.

J is TRBJ1-6 and V is TRBV9; TRBD1 is a possible D gene (5 bases). The CDR3 is made up of 14 amino acids. The V gene's germline CDR1 is SGDLS and CDR2 YYNGEE. V lost 4 bases and J 8 bases, leaving 13 bases between the germline ends. CDR3 loop: CASSLTAGDSPLHF. For the CDR3, the DNA is TGTGCCAGCAGCTTGACAGCCGGTGATTCACCCCTCCACTTT.

This chain uses TRBV28 with TRBJ1-4; 7 bases map to TRBD1. The V segment lost 3 bases and the J segment 6 bases; nucleotides outside the gene matches: 7. This CDR3 spans 15 amino acids. The germline V gene has CDR1 MDHEN and CDR2 SYDVKM. The CDR3 DNA sequence: TGTGCCAGCAGTTTGTTAGACAGGGAGGATGAAAAACTGTTTTTT. Its protein product is CASSLLDREDEKLFF.

The chain links TRBV11-2 to TRBJ1-2; no reliable D call. The germline V gene has CDR1 SGHAT and CDR2 FQNNGV. The CDR3 consists of 13 residues. The germline V and J ends were trimmed by 1 base and 3 bases, with 6 bases remaining between them. The CDR3 region has the DNA TGTGCCAGCAGCTTAGGGAGCTACTATGGCTACACCTTC. Amino acid sequence: CASSLGSYYGYTF.

There are a few counts of this clone. V gene TRBV6-5 combines with J gene TRBJ2-1, with D hard to call. The CDR3 covers 14 residues. CDR1 MNHEY and CDR2 SVGAGI come from the germline V gene. Trimming cost V 2 bases and J 5 bases, with 10 bases left between them. The CDR3 region has the DNA TGTGCCAGCAGTTACGTAAGAACGGACAATGAGCAGTTCTTC. This encodes CASSYVRTDNEQFF.

The V gene is TRBV27, the J gene TRBJ2-5; 8 bases line up with TRBD2. Germline CDR1 is MNHEY and CDR2 is SMNVEV (reference sequence). The CDR3 contains 14 residues. V dropped 4 bases and J dropped 2; count of bases not matched to a gene: 3. The CDR3 DNA sequence: TGTGCCAGCAGTTCGAAGCGGGGGCAAGAGACCCAGTACTTC. Encoded protein: CASSSKRGQETQYF.